Below, 13 T cell receptor beta chains from the same sample are listed, as sequenced in a study of T cells in localized non-small cell lung cancer. Generated by immunoSEQ multiplex PCR, the TCRdb table keeps only in-frame clones and is missing some. The sample records about 1,600 clones, 15% to 20% being singletons. Specimen: normal lung tissue next to the tumor, collected before any cancer treatment. The receptors come from a female donor of 60 years or more with stage I lung adenocarcinoma.

This chain joins TRBV5-1 and TRBJ2-6, with 9 nucleotides matching TRBD1. CDR3 length: 17 residues. Germline CDR1 reads SGHRS; CDR2 reads YFSETQ. Trimming cost V 0 bases and J 2 bases; bases outside gene matches: 3. DNA of the CDR3: TGCGCCAGCAGCTTGGAGACAGGGGGAACTGGGGCCAACGTCCTGACTTTC. This translates into CASSLETGGTGANVLTF. Full variable domain (remainder filled in from reference TRBV5-1 and TRBJ2-6): KAGVTQTPRYLIKTRGQQVTLSCSPISGHRSVSWYQQTPGQGLQFLFEYFSETQRNKGNFPGRFSGRQFSNSRSEMNVSTLELGDSALYLCASSLETGGTGANVLTFGAGSRLTVL.

The chain employs TRBV2 and TRBJ2-1, with TRBD2 matching 7 bases. The germline CDR1 and CDR2 sequences are SNHLY and FYNNEI. J lost 6 bases, V lost 5 bases, and 4 bases had no gene match. This CDR3 has 13 residues. Written as DNA, the CDR3 is TGTGCCAGCAGTCGGGACTACCTCAATGAGCAGTTCTTC. It is translated as CASSRDYLNEQFF.

By share of the sample, this clone is large. The chain has TRBV6-8 and TRBJ2-1, with 7 bases lining up with TRBD1. The V segment lost 4 bases and the J segment 5 bases; nucleotides outside the gene matches: 5. Germline CDR1 and CDR2: MNHGY and SAAAGT. The CDR3 runs to 14 residues. CDR3 residues: CASSSRDRNNEQFF. The CDR3 DNA reads as TGTGCCAGCAGTTCCCGGGACAGAAACAATGAGCAGTTCTTC.

This clone was observed a few times. V is TRBV11-3 and J is TRBJ1-1; 11 bases match TRBD1. Trimming took 5 bases from V and 5 from J; bases not matched to a gene: 13. The germline CDR1 and CDR2 sequences are SGHNT and YENEEA. The CDR3 is made up of 17 amino acids. The CDR3 is CASSPRTGGSMGTEAFF. CDR3 nucleotide sequence: TGTGCCAGCAGCCCACGGACAGGGGGCTCCATGGGGACTGAAGCTTTCTTT.

This clone is termed large. This chain uses TRBV11-3 with TRBJ1-3, with D possibly matching TRBD1 (5 bases). This CDR3 has 18 residues. Germline V gives CDR1 SGHNT, CDR2 YENEEA. V lost 1 base and J lost 3, with 19 bases in between. The CDR3 nucleotides read TGTGCCAGCAGCTTAGTGCTCCCCCCTCGGGGCGGTGGAAACACCATATATTTT. Amino acid sequence: CASSLVLPPRGGGNTIYF.

By frequency in the sample, this clone is large. At one of its ends the junction is not consistent with the germline gene, which may arise from a read error. V usage is TRBV6-8 and J usage is TRBJ1-1; D gene uncertain. Germline loops: CDR1 MNHGY, CDR2 SAAAGT. This CDR3 has 12 amino acids. The CDR3 spells CAISGANTEAFF. The CDR3 DNA follows: TGTGCCATCAGTGGAGCGAACACTGAAGCTTTCTTT.

Regarding this clone: Relative to the germline gene, one junction end is altered; a read error may explain this. This chain connects TRBV18 to TRBJ2-2, with D tentatively TRBD1 (6 bases). The CDR3 spans 16 residues. Germline-derived CDR1 and CDR2 are KGHSH and LQKENI. The CDR3 is CASSPGGTGNPGELFF. The CDR3 nucleotides are TGTGCCAGCTCACCAGGTGGAACAGGGAACCCCGGGGAGCTGTTTTTT.

By share of the sample, this clone is medium-sized. The chain combines TRBV9 with TRBJ2-5; 13 bases fit TRBD2. Germline values: CDR1 SGDLS, CDR2 YYNGEE. CDR3 length: 16 amino acids. J gave up 4 bases and V 4 bases, and 7 bases lay outside the gene matches. CDR3 protein: CASSPGTSGVSETQYF. The CDR3 DNA follows: TGTGCCAGCAGCCCCGGGACTAGCGGGGTTTCAGAGACCCAGTACTTC.

This clone has a handful of counts. This chain links TRBV9 with TRBJ1-1; D gene uncertain. This CDR3 region has 12 residues. The V gene's germline CDR1 is SGDLS and CDR2 YYNGEE. V lost 5 bases, J lost 0 bases, and 5 bases lay in between. The CDR3 nucleotides read TGTGCCAGCAGTGAAGTGAACACTGAAGCTTTCTTT. Translated: CASSEVNTEAFF.

V and J are TRBV6-1 and TRBJ1-2; D gene unclear. Trimming removed 1 base at V and 4 bases at J, with 13 bases between. CDR1 and CDR2 from the germline V gene are MNHNS and SASEGT. The CDR3 runs to 15 residues. CDR3 residues: CASSEEWADFYGYTF. CDR3 bases: TGTGCCAGCAGTGAAGAGTGGGCGGACTTCTATGGCTACACCTTC.

The chain has TRBV30 and TRBJ1-5; D unresolved. Germline CDR1 is GTSNPN and CDR2 is SVGIG (reference sequence). The V end was cut by 5 bases, the J end by 5 bases, with 13 bases between. This CDR3 spans 13 amino acids. CDR3 sequence: CAWAEWGDQPQHF. CDR3 in DNA: TGTGCCTGGGCAGAGTGGGGAGATCAGCCCCAGCATTTT.

The chain employs TRBV6-8 and TRBJ2-7; tentative D call: TRBD2 (6 bases). In germline, CDR1 is MNHGY, CDR2 SAAAGT. CDR3 length: 14 residues. V lost 5 bases to trimming and J lost 1 base, with 12 bases between them. Here the CDR3 reads CASSRDGGSYEQYF. The CDR3 bases are TGTGCCAGCAGTCGGGACGGAGGGTCCTACGAGCAGTACTTC.

The rearrangement joins TRBV19 to TRBJ1-2; 7 nucleotides line up with TRBD1. CDR1 is LNHDA and CDR2 is SQIVND in the germline V gene (reference sequence). The ends lost 11 bases at V and 5 bases at J; junction bases unmatched: 17. This CDR3 comprises 15 residues. CDR3 loop: CACLTRQGGKYGYTF. The CDR3 DNA reads TGTGCCTGCCTAACCAGACAGGGAGGAAAGTATGGCTACACCTTC.